The next 22 T cell receptor beta chains were all read from a single sample in a study of blood T cell repertoires in COVID-19. The protocol was immunoSEQ multiplex PCR, while the TCRdb copy is restricted to in-frame clones and leaves out a portion. The sample holds a few hundred thousand clones, 82% seen once. Sequencing input: peripheral blood. The receptors shown here come from a woman in her late teens or twenties with acute or convalescent COVID-19.

The chain joins TRBV7-2 to TRBJ1-5, with 7 bases matching TRBD1. The ends lost 3 bases at V and 2 bases at J; junction bases unmatched: 4. The CDR3 is made up of 15 amino acids. The V gene's germline CDR1 is SGHTA and CDR2 FQGNSA. The DNA of the CDR3 is TGTGCCAGCAGCTTCGGGGACAGCCGCAATCAGCCCCAGCATTTT. Its translation is CASSFGDSRNQPQHF.

J is TRBJ2-1 and V is TRBV9; D gene ambiguous. Trimming removed 4 bases from V and 8 bases from J, with 10 bases in between. The CDR3 is 12 amino acids. Germline-derived CDR1 and CDR2 are SGDLS and YYNGEE. The CDR3 DNA sequence: TGTGCCAGCAGCCCATCGGTCGATGAGCAGTTCTTC. Translation gives CASSPSVDEQFF.

This chain links TRBV12-5 with TRBJ2-3; 11 bases fit TRBD2. CDR1 and CDR2 from the germline V gene are LGHNT and FRNRAP. V lost 4 bases to trimming and J lost 0 bases; unmatched junction nucleotides: 3. This CDR3 comprises 16 residues. In DNA form, the CDR3 reads TGTGCTAGTGGTTCCCCTAGCGGGAGGAGCACAGATACGCAGTATTTT. Translated: CASGSPSGRSTDTQYF.

V is TRBV7-3 and J is TRBJ2-3, with D possibly matching TRBD2 (5 bases). The germline gives CDR1 SGHTA, CDR2 FQGTGA. Between the trimmed V and J ends, which lost 9 bases and 0 bases, there was a span of 13 bases. The CDR3 spans 14 residues. The CDR3: CASQEETSTDTQYF. CDR3 nucleotides: TGTGCCAGTCAGGAGGAAACTAGCACAGATACGCAGTATTTT. The whole variable domain, remainder taken from reference TRBV7-3 and TRBJ2-3, is GAGVSQTPSNKVTEKGKYVELRCDPISGHTALYWYRQSLGQGPEFLIYFQGTGAADDSGLPNDRFFAVRPEGSVSTLKIQRTERGDSAVYLCASQEETSTDTQYFGPGTRLTVL.

J is TRBJ1-5 and V is TRBV5-1; TRBD1 aligns across 7 bases. This CDR3 region has 13 residues. V lost 4 bases and J lost 5; bases outside the gene matches: 3. Germline lookup yields CDR1 SGHRS and CDR2 YFSETQ. The CDR3 reads CASSTGQDQPQHF. CDR3 coding DNA: TGCGCCAGCAGCACAGGACAGGATCAGCCCCAGCATTTT.

The genes are TRBV6-5 and TRBJ2-2; TRBD1 is a possible D gene (6 bases). Germline CDR1 and CDR2: MNHEY and SVGAGI. The CDR3 length is 16 residues. The V and J ends lost 0 bases and 2 bases respectively, with 10 bases between them. The CDR3 reads CASSYSGQRNTGELFF. CDR3 bases: TGTGCCAGCAGTTACTCCGGACAGCGTAACACCGGGGAGCTGTTTTTT.

This rearrangement joins TRBV11-2 to TRBJ1-6, with unresolved D. Germline values: CDR1 SGHAT, CDR2 FQNNGV. Between the trimmed V and J ends, which lost 2 bases and 4 bases, there was a span of 6 bases. The CDR3 length is 14 residues. CDR3 amino acids: CASSLRHYNSPLHF. The CDR3 region has the DNA TGTGCCAGCAGCTTACGACATTATAATTCACCCCTCCACTTT.

The rearrangement uses TRBV7-2 and TRBJ2-7, with 9 bases fitting TRBD1. Germline V lookup: CDR1 SGHTA, CDR2 FQGNSA. The CDR3 contains 14 residues. With 5 bases clipped from V and 5 bases from J, the junction kept 7 bases outside the gene matches. CDR3 DNA: TGTGCCAGCAGCCAGGACAGGGGAGCCCACGAGCAGTACTTC. As protein: CASSQDRGAHEQYF.

In DNA, the CDR3 is TGTGCCAGCACTACTATCGATGAGCAGTTCTTC. Its translation: CASTTIDEQFF. V is TRBV6-6 and J is TRBJ2-1; D uncertain. Germline V gives CDR1 MNHNY, CDR2 SVGAGI (reference sequence). The CDR3 has 11 residues. V was cut by 7 bases and J by 8 bases, with 9 bases left in between.

V is TRBV6-2 or TRBV6-3 and J is TRBJ2-3; the match to TRBD2 covers 7 bases. The germline V gene has CDR1 MNHEY and CDR2 SVGEGT. The ends lost 2 bases at V and 1 base at J; junction bases unmatched: 6. The CDR3 runs to 16 residues. The CDR3 DNA reads TGTGCCAGCAGTTACGACAGCGGGACCGGCACAGATACGCAGTATTTT. Residues: CASSYDSGTGTDTQYF.

The CDR3 loop is CASSLWGDGQETQYF. Here the CDR3 DNA reads TGTGCCAGCAGCTTGTGGGGGGACGGCCAAGAGACCCAGTACTTC. The chain has TRBV5-4 and TRBJ2-5; D may be TRBD2 (6 bases). Germline loops: CDR1 SGHNT, CDR2 YYREEE (reference sequence). The CDR3 loop spans 15 amino acids. The V gene lost 1 base and the J gene lost 1 base, with 11 bases spanning the gap.

In its sample, this clone was seen once. The gene calls are TRBV7-6 and TRBJ2-1; 14 bases map to TRBD2. From germline, CDR1 is SGHVS and CDR2 FNYEAQ. J gave up 4 bases and V 4 bases, and 3 bases lay outside the gene matches. The CDR3 runs to 16 residues. DNA for the CDR3: TGTGCCAGCAGCTCCAGGACTAGCGGGAGGTACAATGAGCAGTTCTTC. As protein: CASSSRTSGRYNEQFF.

This chain uses TRBV9 with TRBJ2-3; D ambiguous. Trimming removed 4 bases at V and 2 bases at J, with 5 bases between. Germline V lookup: CDR1 SGDLS, CDR2 YYNGEE. The CDR3 length is 12 residues. Here the CDR3 DNA reads TGTGCCAGCAGCTCGTACACAGATACGCAGTATTTT. It specifies CASSSYTDTQYF. Filled out from reference TRBV9 and TRBJ2-3, the complete variable domain reads DSGVTQTPKHLITATGQRVTLRCSPRSGDLSVYWYQQSLDQGLQFLIQYYNGEERAKGNILERFSAQQFPDLHSELNLSSLELGDSALYFCASSSYTDTQYFGPGTRLTVL.

This chain uses TRBV7-9 with TRBJ2-1; maybe TRBD2 (6 bases). Trimming cost V 5 bases and J 5 bases, with 13 bases left between them. This CDR3 comprises 14 residues. CDR1 SEHNR and CDR2 FQNEAQ come from the germline V gene (reference sequence). CDR3 DNA sequence: TGTGCCAGCAGCCCCAAGGGAGGAAACAATGAGCAGTTCTTC. Residues: CASSPKGGNNEQFF.

The table lists this clone with a count of one. This chain joins TRBV19 and TRBJ2-5; 10 bases agree with TRBD1. With V trimmed by 6 bases and J by 2 bases, 0 bases remained unmatched. Germline V gene data show CDR1 as LNHDA and CDR2 as SQIVND (reference sequence). The CDR3 covers 13 residues. The CDR3 protein is CASRDRGQETQYF. DNA for the CDR3: TGTGCCAGTAGGGACAGGGGGCAAGAGACCCAGTACTTC.

The rearrangement links TRBV27 to TRBJ1-5; D not resolved. The CDR3 consists of 14 residues. Between the trimmed V and J ends, which lost 3 bases and 7 bases, there was a span of 13 bases. Germline CDR1 MNHEY, CDR2 SMNVEV (reference sequence). CDR3 coding DNA: TGTGCCAGCAGTTTGGGTGGAGGAGGACAGCCCCAGCATTTT. Protein sequence: CASSLGGGGQPQHF.

This clone was counted once. The chain couples TRBV7-9 to TRBJ2-7, with D possibly TRBD1 on 6 matching bases. Per the germline V gene, CDR1 is SEHNR and CDR2 is FQNEAQ (reference sequence). The CDR3 is 15 amino acids. V dropped 3 bases and J dropped 9 bases, with 21 bases sitting between them. CDR3 region: CASSFPGQMLRMQYF. As DNA, the CDR3 is TGTGCCAGCAGCTTCCCAGGACAGATGCTACGAATGCAGTACTTC.

Note on this clone: Distinct nucleotide sequences in the sample also encode this CDR3. The chain uses TRBV6-5 and TRBJ1-1; 8 nucleotides align to TRBD1. V was clipped by 0 bases and J by 2 bases; unmatched bases: 2. CDR1 and CDR2 from the germline V gene are MNHEY and SVGAGI. This CDR3 has 15 amino acids. CDR3 DNA sequence: TGTGCCAGCAGTTACTCGACAGGGGCCAACACTGAAGCTTTCTTT. It is translated as CASSYSTGANTEAFF.

This clone was seen only a few times. The genes are TRBV20-1 and TRBJ1-2; a possible D gene is TRBD1 (5 bases). The CDR3 length is 10 residues. CDR1 is DFQATT, CDR2 SNEGSKA, per germline (reference sequence). The V and J ends lost 7 bases and 6 bases respectively, with 9 bases between them. The CDR3 loop reads CSGRGHGYTF. The CDR3 DNA is TGCAGTGGGCGGGGCCATGGCTACACCTTC.

The chain combines TRBV5-1 with TRBJ2-7; 8 nucleotides agree with TRBD2. This CDR3 has 15 amino acids. V lost 4 bases, J lost 0 bases, and 6 bases stayed unmatched. Germline V gene data show CDR1 as SGHRS and CDR2 as YFSETQ. In nucleotides, the CDR3 is TGCGCCAGCAGCCAATTAGCGGGGTCCTCCTACGAGCAGTACTTC. As protein: CASSQLAGSSYEQYF. Using reference TRBV5-1 and TRBJ2-7 for the parts outside the CDR3, the full variable domain is KAGVTQTPRYLIKTRGQQVTLSCSPISGHRSVSWYQQTPGQGLQFLFEYFSETQRNKGNFPGRFSGRQFSNSRSEMNVSTLELGDSALYLCASSQLAGSSYEQYFGPGTRLTVT.

This CDR3 is CASSSGGRGSGNSPLHF. DNA of the CDR3: TGCGCCAGCAGCTCCGGGGGGAGAGGGTCCGGTAATTCACCCCTCCACTTT. The V gene is TRBV4-3, the J gene TRBJ1-6; tentatively, D is TRBD1 (5 bases). The ends were cut back, 5 bases at V and 6 bases at J, with 20 bases in the middle. The germline V gene encodes CDR1 LGHNA and CDR2 YSLEER. The CDR3 is 17 amino acids.

The rearrangement joins TRBV11-2 to TRBJ1-2, with a weak D call TRBD1 (6 bases). The germline CDR1 and CDR2 sequences are SGHAT and FQNNGV. The CDR3 extends over 15 amino acids. Trimming cost V 1 base and J 0 bases, with 9 bases left between them. DNA of the CDR3: TGTGCCAGCAGCTTAGTGGCAGGGGCTAACTATGGCTACACCTTC. This gives the protein CASSLVAGANYGYTF. The complete variable domain, with remaining parts taken from reference TRBV11-2 and TRBJ1-2, reads EAGVAQSPRYKIIEKRQSVAFWCNPISGHATLYWYQQILGQGPKLLIQFQNNGVVDDSQLPKDRFSAERLKGVDSTLKIQPAKLEDSAVYLCASSLVAGANYGYTFGSGTRLTVV.